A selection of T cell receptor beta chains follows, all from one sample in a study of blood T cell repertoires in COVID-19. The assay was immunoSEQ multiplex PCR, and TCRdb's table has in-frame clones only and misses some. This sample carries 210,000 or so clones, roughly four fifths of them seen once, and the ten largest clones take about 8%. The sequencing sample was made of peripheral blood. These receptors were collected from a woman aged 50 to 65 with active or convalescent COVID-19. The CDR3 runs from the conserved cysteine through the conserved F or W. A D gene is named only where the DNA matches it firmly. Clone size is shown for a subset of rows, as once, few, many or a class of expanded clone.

CDR3: CASSTEPGTSRGGYNEQFF
DNA: TGCGCCAGCAGCACGGAGCCCGGGACAAGCCGTGGGGGTTACAATGAGCAGTTCTTC
size: -
V: TRBV5-1
D: -
J: TRBJ2-1

CDR3: CASSSGTSTDTQYF
DNA: TGTGCCAGCAGTTCCGGGACTTCCACAGATACGCAGTATTTT
size: few
V: TRBV28
D: -
J: TRBJ2-3

CDR3: CAISELGGRDTEAFF
DNA: TGTGCCATCAGTGAGCTTGGAGGGAGGGACACTGAAGCTTTCTTT
size: few
V: TRBV10-3
D: -
J: TRBJ1-1

CDR3: CASSDSGRVPYEQYF
DNA: TGTGCCAGCAGTGATAGCGGCAGGGTGCCCTACGAGCAGTACTTC
size: -
V: TRBV2
D: -
J: TRBJ2-7

CDR3: CASSSFSGGSYNEQFF
DNA: TGTGCCAGCAGTTCCTTTAGCGGGGGCTCCTACAATGAGCAGTTCTTC
size: -
V: TRBV28
D: TRBD2
J: TRBJ2-1

CDR3: CASSDQGQFTANTEAFF
DNA: TGTGCCAGTAGTGACCAGGGACAGTTTACAGCGAACACTGAAGCTTTCTTT
size: -
V: TRBV19
D: TRBD1
J: TRBJ1-1

CDR3: CASSDPAGINYGYTF
DNA: TGTGCCAGCAGTGACCCGGCAGGGATAAACTATGGCTACACCTTC
size: -
V: TRBV25-1
D: -
J: TRBJ1-2

CDR3: CASSLREEIANYGYTF
DNA: TGTGCCAGCAGCTTACGGGAGGAGATAGCTAACTATGGCTACACCTTC
size: -
V: TRBV7-9
D: -
J: TRBJ1-2

CDR3: CAIGGWSGANVLTF
DNA: TGTGCCATCGGGGGGTGGTCTGGGGCCAACGTCCTGACTTTC
size: -
V: TRBV10-3
D: -
J: TRBJ2-6

CDR3: CASSYLGTGGPLDTF
DNA: TGTGCCAGCAGCTACTTGGGGACAGGGGGCCCTTTAGACACCTTC
size: -
V: TRBV28
D: TRBD1
J: TRBJ1-2

CDR3: CASSYYTGVGNTIYF
DNA: TGTGCCAGCAGTTACTATACAGGGGTTGGAAACACCATATATTTT
size: -
V: TRBV6-6
D: TRBD1
J: TRBJ1-3

CDR3: CASSFYYEQYF
DNA: TGTGCCAGCAGTTTCTACTACGAGCAGTACTTC
size: -
V: TRBV5-5
D: -
J: TRBJ2-7

CDR3: CASSPIAGEGEQFF
DNA: TGTGCCAGCAGCCCCATAGCGGGAGAAGGTGAGCAGTTCTTC
size: -
V: TRBV7-3
D: TRBD2
J: TRBJ2-1

CDR3: CASNQGYGYTF
DNA: TGTGCCAGCAATCAGGGCTATGGCTACACCTTC
size: few
V: TRBV3-1/TRBV3-2
D: -
J: TRBJ1-2

CDR3: CASSKSGAQETQYF
DNA: TGTGCCAGCAGTAAATCAGGGGCACAAGAGACCCAGTACTTC
size: -
V: TRBV27
D: -
J: TRBJ2-5

CDR3: CASSPTGLPMNTEAFF
DNA: TGTGCCAGCTCACCTACAGGGCTCCCCATGAACACTGAAGCTTTCTTT
size: -
V: TRBV18
D: -
J: TRBJ1-1

CDR3: CATSTTGRDYGYTF
DNA: TGTGCCACCAGCACTACAGGGCGCGACTATGGCTACACCTTC
size: -
V: TRBV15
D: -
J: TRBJ1-2

CDR3: CASSETGEGEQYF
DNA: TGTGCCAGCAGTGAGACAGGGGAGGGCGAGCAGTACTTC
size: -
V: TRBV6-4
D: -
J: TRBJ2-7

CDR3: CASSSGGLAGSQETQYF
DNA: TGCGCCAGCAGCTCGGGAGGACTAGCGGGCTCCCAAGAGACCCAGTACTTC
size: once
V: TRBV5-1
D: TRBD2
J: TRBJ2-5

CDR3: CASSPRGEDQPQHF
DNA: TGCGCCAGCAGCCCCAGGGGTGAGGATCAGCCCCAGCATTTT
size: once
V: TRBV5-1
D: -
J: TRBJ1-5

CDR3: CASTKQARNSPLHF
DNA: TGTGCCAGCACCAAACAGGCCCGTAATTCACCCCTCCACTTT
size: -
V: TRBV28
D: -
J: TRBJ1-6

CDR3: CASSIRDRNSPLHF
DNA: TGTGCCAGTAGTATTAGGGACAGAAATTCACCCCTCCACTTT
size: -
V: TRBV19
D: TRBD1
J: TRBJ1-6

CDR3: CASSQDSTANTEAFF
DNA: TGCGCCAGCAGCCAAGATTCAACAGCGAACACTGAAGCTTTCTTT
size: few
V: TRBV4-1
D: -
J: TRBJ1-1

CDR3: CASTVTVGQEYNEQFF
DNA: TGTGCCAGCACCGTAACCGTTGGACAGGAGTACAATGAGCAGTTCTTC
size: -
V: TRBV9
D: TRBD1
J: TRBJ2-1

CDR3: CASRILAGTQYF
DNA: TGTGCCAGCAGGATACTAGCGGGAACCCAGTACTTC
size: -
V: TRBV2
D: TRBD2
J: TRBJ2-5

CDR3: CASSLPGTGEAFF
DNA: TGTGCCAGCAGTCTTCCCGGGACAGGGGAAGCTTTCTTT
size: -
V: TRBV6-5
D: TRBD1
J: TRBJ1-1

CDR3: CASRGPLAGGPSYQETQYF
DNA: TGTGCCAGCAGGGGTCCCCTAGCGGGAGGGCCTTCGTACCAAGAGACCCAGTACTTC
size: -
V: TRBV7-6
D: TRBD2
J: TRBJ2-5

CDR3: CASSPREAGYGYTF
DNA: TGTGCCAGCAGCCCCCGGGAGGCAGGCTATGGCTACACCTTC
size: -
V: TRBV9
D: -
J: TRBJ1-2

CDR3: CASNGGGFNGYTF
DNA: TGTGCCAGCAATGGGGGGGGATTTAATGGCTACACCTTC
size: few
V: TRBV2
D: -
J: TRBJ1-2

CDR3: CASTPGTGRTEAFF
DNA: TGTGCCAGCACCCCGGGCACAGGGCGGACTGAAGCTTTCTTT
size: -
V: TRBV6-5
D: -
J: TRBJ1-1

CDR3: CASSTGTGNQPQHF
DNA: TGTGCCAGCAGCACCGGGACAGGCAACCAGCCCCAGCATTTT
size: -
V: TRBV27
D: TRBD1
J: TRBJ1-5